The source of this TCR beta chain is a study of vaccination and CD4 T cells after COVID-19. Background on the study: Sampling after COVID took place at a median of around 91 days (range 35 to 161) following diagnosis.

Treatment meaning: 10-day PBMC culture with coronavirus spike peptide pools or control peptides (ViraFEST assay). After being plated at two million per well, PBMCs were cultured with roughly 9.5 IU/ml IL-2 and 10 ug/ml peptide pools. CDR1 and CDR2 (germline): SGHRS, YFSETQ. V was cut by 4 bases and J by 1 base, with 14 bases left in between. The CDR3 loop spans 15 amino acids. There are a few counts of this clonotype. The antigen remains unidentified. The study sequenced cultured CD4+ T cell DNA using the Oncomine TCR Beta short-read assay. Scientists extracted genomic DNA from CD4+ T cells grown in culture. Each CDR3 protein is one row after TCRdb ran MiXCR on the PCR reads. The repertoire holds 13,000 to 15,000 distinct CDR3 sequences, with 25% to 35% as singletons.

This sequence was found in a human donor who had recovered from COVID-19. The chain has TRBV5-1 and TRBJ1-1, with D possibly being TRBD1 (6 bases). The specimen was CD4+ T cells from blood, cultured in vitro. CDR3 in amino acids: CASSPDSRGNTEAFF. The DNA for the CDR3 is TGCGCCAGCAGCCCGGATAGCAGGGGGAACACTGAAGCTTTCTTT.